This T cell receptor beta chain originates from a study of T cell repertoires in cytomegalovirus infection. Study-level information: Indicated by public TCR beta signatures were CMV infection and matching HLA type.

This clonotype came up many times. What it binds is unknown. General study points: The cumulative frequency of public TCR beta families distinguished individuals who carried CMV together with the relevant HLA. HLA-C-restricted CMV clonotypes gave the most frequent clonotype in two of eight donors.

TCRdb re-called the reads with MiXCR, one entry per CDR3 protein. The sample includes around 440,000 distinct CDR3 sequences, around 11% of them seen just once. After removal of 6 bases from V and 8 bases from J, the junction contained 7 bases not matched to a gene. The germline gives CDR1 WSHSY, CDR2 SAAADI. The length of the CDR3 is 14 residues. Sequencing was performed on PBMCs. This rearrangement joins TRBV10-2 to TRBJ2-1; TRBD2 agrees at 10 bases. The sequence derives from a human donor in good health (CMV status not recorded). Some clones in this sample may be carry-over from other donors' samples. CDR3: CASRRASGGDEQFF. DNA of the CDR3: TGCGCCAGCAGGAGGGCTAGCGGGGGCGATGAGCAGTTCTTC.